Sequencing of this TCR beta chain was carried out in a study of blood T cell repertoires in COVID-19. This CDR3 contains 14 residues. Assay used: immunoSEQ multiplex PCR; TCRdb lists only in-frame clones, some missing. The table shows a few hundred thousand clones, with roughly nine tenths occurring only once. Exposed enrollees encountered a COVID-19 case at some point within 2 weeks before study entry. Material: PBMCs or T cells enriched from blood (not recorded which). The chain couples TRBV12-1 to TRBJ2-3; the DNA was not used to check the table's D call, TRBD1. TRBV12-1 is deemed a pseudogene. The clonotype comes from a woman between 35 and 50 years old who had been exposed to COVID-19. The CDR3 DNA reads TGTGCCAGCAGCTCAGACAGACGCACAGATACGCAGTATTTT. Its protein product is CASSSDRRTDTQYF.